These 2 T cell receptor beta chains originate from one sample sequenced in a study of T cell responses to AZD1222 COVID-19 vaccine. Here immunoSEQ multiplex PCR was the method, and the copy in TCRdb shows in-frame clones only, minus some. The sample carries tens of thousands of clones, approximately 91% recorded once. This sample comprised peripheral blood, obtained on day 0 of AZD1222 vaccination. The receptors were sampled from an adult in good health.

This chain links TRBV27 with TRBJ1-3; D might be TRBD1 (5 bases). Deletions cut 3 bases from V and 2 bases from J, with 17 bases between. Germline CDR1 is MNHEY and CDR2 is SMNVEV (reference sequence). This CDR3 region has 17 residues. This CDR3 reads CASSFSVGTATGNTIYF. The CDR3 bases are TGTGCCAGCAGTTTTTCCGTAGGGACTGCAACTGGAAACACCATATATTTT.

This clone was picked up one time. One end of the junction does not line up with germline, which may come from a read error. This rearrangement joins TRBV5-1 to TRBJ1-6, with D possibly matching TRBD1 (5 bases). The CDR3 is 15 residues long. Germline V lookup: CDR1 SGHRS, CDR2 YFSETQ. CDR3 in amino acids: CASNLTPGGDSPLHF. The CDR3 DNA follows: TGCGCCAGCAACTTGACGCCCGGGGGGGATTCACCCCTCCACTTT.